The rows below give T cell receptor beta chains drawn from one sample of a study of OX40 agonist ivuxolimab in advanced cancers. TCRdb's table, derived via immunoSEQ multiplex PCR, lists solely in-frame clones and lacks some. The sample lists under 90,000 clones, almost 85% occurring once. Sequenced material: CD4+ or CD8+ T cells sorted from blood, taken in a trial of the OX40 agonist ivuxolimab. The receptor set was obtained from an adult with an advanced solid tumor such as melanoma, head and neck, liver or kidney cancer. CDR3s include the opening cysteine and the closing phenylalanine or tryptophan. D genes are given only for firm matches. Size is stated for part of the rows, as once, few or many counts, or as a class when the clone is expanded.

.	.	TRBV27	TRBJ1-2	CASSFTGLAYTF	TGTGCCAGCAGTTTCACAGGGTTAGCCTACACCTTC
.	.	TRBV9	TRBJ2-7	CASSVRGETTYEQYF	TGTGCCAGCAGCGTCAGGGGTGAAACTACCTACGAGCAGTACTTC
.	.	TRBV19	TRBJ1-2	CASSIINYGYTF	TGTGCCAGTAGTATAATTAACTATGGCTACACCTTC
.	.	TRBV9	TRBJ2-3	CASSVTTLREDTQYF	TGTGCCAGCAGCGTAACTACCCTCAGGGAAGATACGCAGTATTTT
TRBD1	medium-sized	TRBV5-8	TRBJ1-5	CASSSADRGHNQPQHF	TGTGCCAGCAGCTCCGCGGACAGGGGGCACAATCAGCCCCAGCATTTT
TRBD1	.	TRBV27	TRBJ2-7	CASSKRQGSSYEQYF	TGTGCCAGCAGTAAGCGACAGGGGTCTTCCTACGAGCAGTACTTC
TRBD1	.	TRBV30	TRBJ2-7	CAWSVRGQGYEQYF	TGTGCCTGGAGTGTACGTGGACAGGGGTACGAGCAGTACTTC
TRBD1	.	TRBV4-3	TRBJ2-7	CASSQDTGQGVYEQYF	TGCGCCAGCAGCCAAGATACCGGACAGGGGGTCTACGAGCAGTACTTC
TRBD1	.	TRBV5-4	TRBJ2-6	CASSYRGAGANVLTF	TGTGCCAGCAGCTACAGGGGGGCTGGGGCCAACGTCCTGACTTTC
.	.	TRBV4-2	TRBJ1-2	CASSQPGPSYGYTF	TGTGCCAGCAGCCAACCGGGACCGAGCTATGGCTACACCTTC
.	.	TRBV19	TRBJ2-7	CARRGEGGPPLTYEQYF	TGTGCCAGGAGGGGGGAGGGAGGCCCCCCCCTAACCTACGAGCAGTACTTC
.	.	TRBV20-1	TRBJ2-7	CSARDAPGQYF	TGCAGTGCTAGAGATGCGCCCGGGCAGTACTTC
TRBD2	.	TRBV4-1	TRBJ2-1	CASSPSGGRSNEQFF	TGCGCCAGCAGCCCCTCGGGAGGGCGGAGCAATGAGCAGTTCTTC
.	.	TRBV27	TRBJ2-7	CASSLKGGGYYEQYF	TGTGCCAGCAGTTTAAAGGGAGGGGGATACTACGAGCAGTACTTC
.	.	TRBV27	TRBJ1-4	CASSRRENEKLFF	TGTGCCAGCAGTCGACGGGAGAATGAAAAACTGTTTTTT
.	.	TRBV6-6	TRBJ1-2	CASSLSVRGGYGYTF	TGTGCCAGCAGTCTCTCCGTCAGGGGAGGCTATGGCTACACCTTC
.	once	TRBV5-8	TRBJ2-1	CASSARMGSYYNEQFF	TGTGCCAGCAGCGCTAGAATGGGGAGTTATTACAATGAGCAGTTCTTC
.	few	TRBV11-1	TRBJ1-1	CASSLDSLYTEAFF	TGTGCCAGCAGCTTAGATAGCCTTTACACTGAAGCTTTCTTT
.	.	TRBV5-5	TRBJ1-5	CASSLSGRDQPQHF	TGTGCCAGCAGCTTGAGCGGTCGCGATCAGCCCCAGCATTTT
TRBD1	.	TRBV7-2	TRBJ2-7	CASSRDRVGEQYF	TGTGCCAGCAGCCGGGACAGGGTGGGCGAGCAGTACTTC
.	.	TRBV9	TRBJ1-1	CASTARGGVEAKGTEAFF	TGTGCCAGCACCGCCCGTGGAGGAGTTGAGGCTAAGGGAACTGAAGCTTTCTTT
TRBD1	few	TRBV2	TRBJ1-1	CASRKGMTGIEAFF	TGTGCCAGCAGGAAGGGGATGACAGGGATTGAAGCTTTCTTT
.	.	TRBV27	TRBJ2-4	CASSTRQVGQNIQYF	TGTGCCAGCAGCACCAGACAGGTCGGGCAAAACATTCAGTACTTC
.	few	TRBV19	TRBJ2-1	CASRLGRGSYNEQFF	TGTGCCAGTAGGCTCGGGAGAGGCTCCTACAATGAGCAGTTCTTC
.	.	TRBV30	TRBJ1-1	CAWSVQGDTEAFF	TGTGCCTGGAGTGTACAGGGTGACACTGAAGCTTTCTTT
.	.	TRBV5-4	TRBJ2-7	CASSLGQIYEQYF	TGTGCCAGCAGCTTGGGGCAGATCTACGAGCAGTACTTC
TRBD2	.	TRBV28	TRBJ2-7	CASTRRGGAFEQYF	TGTGCCAGCACCCGGCGGGGGGGCGCGTTCGAGCAGTACTTC
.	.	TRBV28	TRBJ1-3	CASSLPGQRRNTIYF	TGTGCCAGCAGTCTCCCCGGACAGAGAAGGAACACCATATATTTT
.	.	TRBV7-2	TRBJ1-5	CASSLETSINQPQHF	TGTGCCAGCAGCTTAGAAACATCTATCAATCAGCCCCAGCATTTT
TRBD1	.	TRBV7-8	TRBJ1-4	CASSHSGTGKEKLFF	TGTGCCAGCAGCCACTCCGGGACAGGGAAGGAAAAACTGTTTTTT
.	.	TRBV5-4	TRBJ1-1	CASSLAGGILTEAFF	TGTGCCAGCAGCTTGGCCGGGGGGATCCTCACTGAAGCTTTCTTT
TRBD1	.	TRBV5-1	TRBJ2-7	CASSLAGQQYEQYF	TGCGCCAGCAGCTTGGCGGGACAGCAATACGAGCAGTACTTC
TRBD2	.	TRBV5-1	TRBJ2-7	CASSLVRTSGSYEQYF	TGCGCCAGCAGCTTGGTTAGGACTAGCGGGTCCTACGAGCAGTACTTC
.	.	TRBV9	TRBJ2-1	CASSVGGGRGLGEQFF	TGTGCCAGCAGCGTAGGCGGTGGGAGGGGGCTCGGTGAGCAGTTCTTC
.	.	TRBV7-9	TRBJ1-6	CASSLRQGNSPLHF	TGTGCCAGCAGCCTTAGGCAGGGGAACTCACCCCTCCACTTT
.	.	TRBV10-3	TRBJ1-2	CAISDTGNYGYTF	TGTGCCATCAGTGATACAGGCAACTATGGCTACACCTTC
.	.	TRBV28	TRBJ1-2	CASSLGQNYGYTF	TGTGCCAGCAGTTTAGGACAGAACTATGGCTACACCTTC
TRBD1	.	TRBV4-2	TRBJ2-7	CASSQDRASVEQYF	TGTGCCAGCAGCCAGGACAGGGCGTCGGTCGAGCAGTACTTC
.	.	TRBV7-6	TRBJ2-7	CASRASGNYEQYF	TGTGCCAGCAGGGCCTCAGGGAACTACGAGCAGTACTTC
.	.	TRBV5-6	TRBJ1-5	CASSLGGRHNQPQHF	TGTGCCAGCAGCTTGGGGGGACGGCACAATCAGCCCCAGCATTTT
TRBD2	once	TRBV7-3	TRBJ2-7	CASSRPGTRNSYEQYF	TGTGCCAGCAGCCGGCCCGGGACTAGAAATTCCTACGAGCAGTACTTC
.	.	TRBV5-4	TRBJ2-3	CASSLEGDMQYF	TGTGCCAGCAGCTTGGAAGGAGATATGCAGTATTTT
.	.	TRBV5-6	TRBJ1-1	CASSRTEATHTEAFF	TGTGCCAGCAGCCGGACCGAGGCTACTCACACTGAAGCTTTCTTT
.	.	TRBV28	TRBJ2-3	CASSLPGSGGTDTQYF	TGTGCCAGCAGTTTACCTGGGTCCGGGGGCACAGATACGCAGTATTTT
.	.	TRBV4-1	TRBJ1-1	CASSHVGRRMNTEAFF	TGCGCCAGCAGCCACGTGGGGCGGCGTATGAACACTGAAGCTTTCTTT